This is a list of T cell receptor beta chains from one sample in a study of control samples from healthy donors and cancer patients. Sequencing used immunoSEQ multiplex PCR; TCRdb keeps in-frame clones, though not all of them. The table lists some 110,000 clones, approximately 90% of them singletons. What was sequenced was PBMCs. All receptors derive from a woman in her 50s with colorectal cancer. Each CDR3 is given with its conserved first and last residue. Fields, in order: CDR3 DNA, CDR3 protein, J gene, V gene, D gene, clone size. A D gene is named only where the DNA matches it firmly. Size values are once, few and many counts, or a class for expanded clones, and some rows have none.

cdr3_nt: TGCAGCGTCCAGGGGTGGCTGAACACTGAAGCTTTCTTT
cdr3_aa: CSVQGWLNTEAFF
j_call: TRBJ1-1
v_call: TRBV29-1
d_call: -
clone_size: -

cdr3_nt: TGTGCCAGCAGCTTCGACGGGGTTGGAAACACCATATATTTT
cdr3_aa: CASSFDGVGNTIYF
j_call: TRBJ1-3
v_call: TRBV7-2
d_call: -
clone_size: -

cdr3_nt: TGCGCCAGCAGTGTCCTTGTGGGAGGGGGTGTTATCGTGCACACTGAAGCTTTCTTT
cdr3_aa: CASSVLVGGGVIVHTEAFF
j_call: TRBJ1-1
v_call: TRBV10-1
d_call: -
clone_size: -

cdr3_nt: TGTGCCAGCAGCCCTGGGGGGGCCCTGCAAGAGACCCAGTACTTC
cdr3_aa: CASSPGGALQETQYF
j_call: TRBJ2-5
v_call: TRBV5-6
d_call: -
clone_size: -

cdr3_nt: TGTGCCAGCAGTTTACCCGCGAACACTGAAGCTTTCTTT
cdr3_aa: CASSLPANTEAFF
j_call: TRBJ1-1
v_call: TRBV6-6
d_call: -
clone_size: -

cdr3_nt: TGTGCCAGCAGATTGAGGACAGACTCCTACGAGCAGTACTTC
cdr3_aa: CASRLRTDSYEQYF
j_call: TRBJ2-7
v_call: TRBV6-5
d_call: -
clone_size: -

cdr3_nt: TGTGCCAGCAGTCCATACAGGGGGCAAGAGACCCAGTACTTC
cdr3_aa: CASSPYRGQETQYF
j_call: TRBJ2-5
v_call: TRBV28
d_call: TRBD1
clone_size: -

cdr3_nt: TGTGCCAGCAGCCAAGACAGGGTTAGCAATCAGCCCCAGCATTTT
cdr3_aa: CASSQDRVSNQPQHF
j_call: TRBJ1-5
v_call: TRBV3-1/TRBV3-2
d_call: -
clone_size: -

cdr3_nt: TGTGCCAGCAGTTACTTGGGCAGACGCACAGATACGCAGTATTTT
cdr3_aa: CASSYLGRRTDTQYF
j_call: TRBJ2-3
v_call: TRBV6-6
d_call: -
clone_size: -

cdr3_nt: TGCGCCAGCAGCGTGACTGGCCCAGGGGACACCGGGGAGCTGTTTTTT
cdr3_aa: CASSVTGPGDTGELFF
j_call: TRBJ2-2
v_call: TRBV5-1
d_call: -
clone_size: -

cdr3_nt: TGTGCCTGGAGTGTACCCCGGACAGGCCGTTCCTACGAGCAGTACTTC
cdr3_aa: CAWSVPRTGRSYEQYF
j_call: TRBJ2-7
v_call: TRBV30
d_call: TRBD1
clone_size: -

cdr3_nt: TGTGCCAGCAGCTTTCAGGGACAGGGAACCTACGAGCAGTACTTC
cdr3_aa: CASSFQGQGTYEQYF
j_call: TRBJ2-7
v_call: TRBV11-2
d_call: TRBD1
clone_size: few

cdr3_nt: TGTGCCAGCAGCTCAAATCCCTGGGGGGCTTATGAAAAACTGTTTTTT
cdr3_aa: CASSSNPWGAYEKLFF
j_call: TRBJ1-4
v_call: TRBV13
d_call: -
clone_size: -

cdr3_nt: TGTGCCAGCAGCGAGGGACAGGATACTGAAGCTTTCTTT
cdr3_aa: CASSEGQDTEAFF
j_call: TRBJ1-1
v_call: TRBV9
d_call: TRBD1
clone_size: -

cdr3_nt: TGTGCCAGCAGCGTAGACCTGGGGATGGCGGGACGATACGAGCAGTACTTC
cdr3_aa: CASSVDLGMAGRYEQYF
j_call: TRBJ2-7
v_call: TRBV9
d_call: -
clone_size: -

cdr3_nt: TGTGCCACCATGACCCGCTATAATTCACCCCTCCACTTT
cdr3_aa: CATMTRYNSPLHF
j_call: TRBJ1-6
v_call: TRBV12-3/TRBV12-4
d_call: -
clone_size: -

cdr3_nt: TGTGCCTGTGGGACTAGCGGGGTGGGGACAGATACGCAGTATTTT
cdr3_aa: CACGTSGVGTDTQYF
j_call: TRBJ2-3
v_call: TRBV30
d_call: TRBD2
clone_size: -

cdr3_nt: TGTGCCAGCAGCGTAGGAGGGGCCGAAGTCGACAATGAGCAGTTCTTC
cdr3_aa: CASSVGGAEVDNEQFF
j_call: TRBJ2-1
v_call: TRBV9
d_call: -
clone_size: -

cdr3_nt: TGTGCCAGCAGCTTACGAGGTGGGTTGGCCTACGAGCAGTACTTC
cdr3_aa: CASSLRGGLAYEQYF
j_call: TRBJ2-7
v_call: TRBV7-9
d_call: -
clone_size: -

cdr3_nt: TGTGCCAGCAGCGTAGGGTCTATCAGCTCTGGGGCCAACGTCCTGACTTTC
cdr3_aa: CASSVGSISSGANVLTF
j_call: TRBJ2-6
v_call: TRBV9
d_call: -
clone_size: -

cdr3_nt: TGTGCCAGCAGCCAAGATCTTGGCGGGAGTGGGTTCGCTGGAGATACGCAGTATTTT
cdr3_aa: CASSQDLGGSGFAGDTQYF
j_call: TRBJ2-3
v_call: TRBV4-2
d_call: TRBD2
clone_size: -

cdr3_nt: TGCAGCGCCAATGACAGGGGGAACACTGAAGCTTTCTTT
cdr3_aa: CSANDRGNTEAFF
j_call: TRBJ1-1
v_call: TRBV29-1
d_call: TRBD1
clone_size: -

cdr3_nt: TGCAGCGTTGTACACCACTCTGGAAACACCATATATTTT
cdr3_aa: CSVVHHSGNTIYF
j_call: TRBJ1-3
v_call: TRBV29-1
d_call: -
clone_size: -

cdr3_nt: TGTGCCAGTAGTGGGGACCCTAGTCAGCCCCAGCATTTT
cdr3_aa: CASSGDPSQPQHF
j_call: TRBJ1-5
v_call: TRBV19
d_call: -
clone_size: -

cdr3_nt: TGCAGTGCTACTTACACTGAAGCTTTCTTT
cdr3_aa: CSATYTEAFF
j_call: TRBJ1-1
v_call: TRBV20-1
d_call: -
clone_size: -

cdr3_nt: TGCAGCGTTGTAGGGGGACTAGCGAGAAGCTCCTACAATGAGCAGTTCTTC
cdr3_aa: CSVVGGLARSSYNEQFF
j_call: TRBJ2-1
v_call: TRBV29-1
d_call: TRBD2
clone_size: -

cdr3_nt: TGTGCCAGTAAGAGAACGGGAGCCACAGATACGCAGTATTTT
cdr3_aa: CASKRTGATDTQYF
j_call: TRBJ2-3
v_call: TRBV19
d_call: -
clone_size: -

cdr3_nt: TGTGCCAGCAGTCCCTCCCCGGGGCAGACCTATGGCTACACCTTC
cdr3_aa: CASSPSPGQTYGYTF
j_call: TRBJ1-2
v_call: TRBV25-1
d_call: -
clone_size: -

cdr3_nt: TGTGCCAGCAGTTACTCGCCCAGCTCGGGCCACAATGAGCAGTTCTTC
cdr3_aa: CASSYSPSSGHNEQFF
j_call: TRBJ2-1
v_call: TRBV6-5
d_call: -
clone_size: -

cdr3_nt: TGTGCCTGGAGTAACGAAAGGACAGGGGCCGGGGCCAACGTCCTGACTTTC
cdr3_aa: CAWSNERTGAGANVLTF
j_call: TRBJ2-6
v_call: TRBV30
d_call: TRBD1
clone_size: -

cdr3_nt: TGTGCCAGCAGCCAGGAAGGGGAGACCCAGTACTTC
cdr3_aa: CASSQEGETQYF
j_call: TRBJ2-5
v_call: TRBV3-1/TRBV3-2
d_call: -
clone_size: -

cdr3_nt: TGTGCCAGCAGTGAGCAGGGGGCAAGGTTTGAAAAACTGTTTTTT
cdr3_aa: CASSEQGARFEKLFF
j_call: TRBJ1-4
v_call: TRBV6-1
d_call: TRBD1
clone_size: -

cdr3_nt: TGCAGCGTTGCTTTGATTGGCCACGAGCAGTACTTC
cdr3_aa: CSVALIGHEQYF
j_call: TRBJ2-7
v_call: TRBV29-1
d_call: -
clone_size: -

cdr3_nt: TGCAGTGCCAACGGGACTCCAAAAGCTTTCTTT
cdr3_aa: CSANGTPKAFF
j_call: TRBJ1-1
v_call: TRBV20-1
d_call: -
clone_size: -

cdr3_nt: TGTGCCAGCAGCCAACGACGGGTGCAAGAGACCCAGTACTTC
cdr3_aa: CASSQRRVQETQYF
j_call: TRBJ2-5
v_call: TRBV3-1/TRBV3-2
d_call: -
clone_size: -

cdr3_nt: TGTGCCAGCAGCATGGCTAGGGCCGGGGAGCTGTTTTTT
cdr3_aa: CASSMARAGELFF
j_call: TRBJ2-2
v_call: TRBV7-3
d_call: -
clone_size: -

cdr3_nt: TGTGCCAGTAGTTCTCAGGGGGCGGCGAACACTGAAGCTTTCTTT
cdr3_aa: CASSSQGAANTEAFF
j_call: TRBJ1-1
v_call: TRBV19
d_call: TRBD1
clone_size: -

cdr3_nt: TGTGCCAGCAGCTTGGCTAGCACAGATACGCAGTATTTT
cdr3_aa: CASSLASTDTQYF
j_call: TRBJ2-3
v_call: TRBV5-6
d_call: -
clone_size: -

cdr3_nt: TGCGCCAGCAGCCAGGACGGGACATTGGAACCCTACGAGCAGTACTTC
cdr3_aa: CASSQDGTLEPYEQYF
j_call: TRBJ2-7
v_call: TRBV4-1
d_call: -
clone_size: -

cdr3_nt: TGCGCCAGCGGAGAAAGACAGCACTATGGCTACACCTTC
cdr3_aa: CASGERQHYGYTF
j_call: TRBJ1-2
v_call: TRBV5-1
d_call: -
clone_size: -

cdr3_nt: TGTGCCAGCAGTGAATATCTAACAGGGCACGAGCAGTACTTC
cdr3_aa: CASSEYLTGHEQYF
j_call: TRBJ2-7
v_call: TRBV25-1
d_call: -
clone_size: -

cdr3_nt: TGTGCCAGCAGCGTCTGGCAGGGACTGGGTACTGAAGCTTTCTTT
cdr3_aa: CASSVWQGLGTEAFF
j_call: TRBJ1-1
v_call: TRBV3-1/TRBV3-2
d_call: -
clone_size: -

cdr3_nt: TGTGCCAGCAGCTTAGCCATCTCTGGAAACACCATATATTTT
cdr3_aa: CASSLAISGNTIYF
j_call: TRBJ1-3
v_call: TRBV13
d_call: -
clone_size: -

cdr3_nt: TGTGCCAGCAATCCTAATTTGTACCAAGAGACCCAGTACTTC
cdr3_aa: CASNPNLYQETQYF
j_call: TRBJ2-5
v_call: TRBV28
d_call: -
clone_size: -

cdr3_nt: TGCGCCAGCAGCTTGGAGGGCCAGAACACTGAAGCTTTCTTT
cdr3_aa: CASSLEGQNTEAFF
j_call: TRBJ1-1
v_call: TRBV5-1
d_call: -
clone_size: -

cdr3_nt: TGTGCCACAGCCTTGGGCCCCTCCTACGAGCAGTACTTC
cdr3_aa: CATALGPSYEQYF
j_call: TRBJ2-7
v_call: TRBV27
d_call: -
clone_size: -

cdr3_nt: TGTGCCAGCTCACCTCCGTCCAACACAGATACGCAGTATTTT
cdr3_aa: CASSPPSNTDTQYF
j_call: TRBJ2-3
v_call: TRBV18
d_call: -
clone_size: -

cdr3_nt: TGTGCTAGTGGTTATGTCCCCGGGGCACAAGAGACCCAGTACTTC
cdr3_aa: CASGYVPGAQETQYF
j_call: TRBJ2-5
v_call: TRBV12-5
d_call: -
clone_size: once

cdr3_nt: TGTGCCAGCAGTCGGACCGGGAACACCGGGGAGCTGTTTTTT
cdr3_aa: CASSRTGNTGELFF
j_call: TRBJ2-2
v_call: TRBV6-5
d_call: -
clone_size: -

cdr3_nt: TGTGCCAGCAGGGGAGACAGCACCGGGGCTGAAGCTTTCTTT
cdr3_aa: CASRGDSTGAEAFF
j_call: TRBJ1-1
v_call: TRBV6-5
d_call: -
clone_size: -

cdr3_nt: TGTGCCAGCAGGGGTGGTAGCGGGAGAGCCGGGGAGCTGTTTTTT
cdr3_aa: CASRGGSGRAGELFF
j_call: TRBJ2-2
v_call: TRBV9
d_call: TRBD2
clone_size: -

cdr3_nt: TGTGCCTGGAGTGGCCTAGCGGGAGGGGACATCTCCTACGAGCAGTACTTC
cdr3_aa: CAWSGLAGGDISYEQYF
j_call: TRBJ2-7
v_call: TRBV30
d_call: TRBD2
clone_size: -

cdr3_nt: TGTGCCTGGACGGGGGGATACACTGAAGCTTTCTTT
cdr3_aa: CAWTGGYTEAFF
j_call: TRBJ1-1
v_call: TRBV30
d_call: -
clone_size: -

cdr3_nt: TGTGCCAGCAGCGCCGGCCGGGCCGGAGAGACCCAGTACTTC
cdr3_aa: CASSAGRAGETQYF
j_call: TRBJ2-5
v_call: TRBV7-3
d_call: -
clone_size: -

cdr3_nt: TGTGCCAGCAGCGAAGATACTTTTAGATACACGAACACCGGGGAGCTGTTTTTT
cdr3_aa: CASSEDTFRYTNTGELFF
j_call: TRBJ2-2
v_call: TRBV11-2
d_call: -
clone_size: -